The subject of this entry is one T cell receptor beta chain. Trimming cost V 4 bases and J 3 bases; bases outside gene matches: 1. The germline V gene encodes CDR1 LNHDA and CDR2 SQIVND (reference sequence). This CDR3 contains 13 residues. This sample was included in a study of blood T cell repertoires in COVID-19. Study context: From the United States, Italy and Spain came samples of acute and convalescent COVID-19.

As handled by the study authors: Amplification of reference gene primers provided the estimated nucleated cell counts. Sequencing used immunoSEQ multiplex PCR; TCRdb keeps in-frame clones, though not all of them. V and J calls and clone size are given by that table; D and trimming were obtained from the DNA. Of roughly 120,000 clones in the sample, approximately 80% were seen once. This rearrangement joins TRBV19 to TRBJ2-7; 9 bases match TRBD1. Source material: peripheral blood. This sequence was found in a woman aged 55-70 years with acute or convalescent COVID-19. CDR3 residues: CASSRGQGYEQYF. CDR3 bases: TGTGCCAGTAGTAGGGGACAGGGCTACGAGCAGTACTTC.